These T cell receptor beta chains were read from a single sample in a study of kidney transplant recipient with SARS-CoV-2 infection. TCRdb passed the reads through MiXCR, listing each CDR3 protein once. The sample shows 250,000 or so distinct CDR3 sequences, less than 35% of them seen only once. Sequencing used a blood sample, obtained at baseline and around day 110 from a kidney transplant recipient. The receptors originated from a male patient aged 30 to 39 who had COVID-19 and was a kidney transplant recipient. Some of the T cells may derive from the graft donor. The CDR3 runs from the conserved cysteine through the conserved F or W. D genes are given only for firm matches.

>TRBJ1-3|TRBV20-1|NA
CSARLARTGNTIYF
>TRBJ2-6|TRBV3-1|NA
CASSYARSGANVLTF
>TRBJ2-7|TRBV6-2/TRBV6-3|NA
CASSYEDSYEQYF
>TRBJ1-2|TRBV4-3|NA
CASSSNRGRRKTYGYTF
>TRBJ1-2|TRBV7-9|NA
CASSPPVYHGKTYGYTF
>TRBJ1-5|TRBV10-2|NA
CASSDRYQPQHF
>TRBJ1-2|TRBV18|NA
CASSPGAPYGYTF
>TRBJ1-2|TRBV11-2|NA
CASSLDVGSGYTF
>TRBJ1-1|TRBV5-6|NA
CASSSGVRTEAFF
>TRBJ1-6|TRBV28|NA
CASSLEDSPLHF
>TRBJ1-2|TRBV12-2|NA
CASHLRRTPRKTYGYTF
>TRBJ2-2|TRBV7-3|TRBD2
CASSFPLREPYTGELFF
>TRBJ2-5|TRBV6-2/TRBV6-3|TRBD2
CASRPGRSGRDETQYF
>TRBJ1-1|TRBV19|TRBD1
CASISQGGNTEAFF
>TRBJ1-5|TRBV4-1|NA
CASSQVSRGQEPQHF
>TRBJ2-3|TRBV5-6|TRBD2
CASSWGAGKIAQYF
>TRBJ1-2|TRBV29-1|TRBD1
CSVRDSIYGYTF
>TRBJ2-6|TRBV7-6|NA
CASSPGRGGANVLTF
>TRBJ2-5|TRBV6-6|TRBD1
CASSYSRDRETQYF
>TRBJ1-2|TRBV11-2|NA
CASSAAGGSNYGYTF
>TRBJ2-5|TRBV14|NA
CASSPRWRGLPETQYF
>TRBJ1-2|TRBV19|NA
CASSWKGTNRKTYGYTF
>TRBJ1-2|TRBV7-2|NA
CASSTDSHGYTF
>TRBJ1-1|TRBV19|NA
CASSISEGSNTEAFF
>NA|TRBV10-3|NA
CAISERGDQGPTAHFSYEQYF
>TRBJ2-7|TRBV29-1|TRBD1
CSVMTGEGSYEQYF
>TRBJ1-5|TRBV19|NA
CASTLRVNQPQHF
>TRBJ2-1|TRBV5-1|TRBD1
CASSLGTGIANEQFF
>TRBJ1-1|TRBV10-1|NA
CASSEGPPDTEAFF
>TRBJ1-2|TRBV23-1|NA
CASSTAWLRRKTYGCTF
>TRBJ1-2|TRBV6-4|NA
CASSTSYSHGKTYGYTF
>TRBJ2-1|TRBV19|TRBD2
CTSSPASGSSYNEQFF
>TRBJ2-1|TRBV9|TRBD2
CASSPTGTSGSYNEQFF
>TRBJ1-2|TRBV19|NA
CASSLRATNRKTYGYTF
>TRBJ1-2|TRBV6-8|NA
CASSNDIRSRKTYGYTF
>TRBJ2-3|TRBV24-1|TRBD1
CATSDTTGGVTDTQYF
>TRBJ1-2|TRBV7-9|NA
CASSQVEYHGKTYGYTF
>TRBJ1-2|TRBV7-7|NA
CASSVLLKCRKTYGYTF
>TRBJ2-3|TRBV6-4|TRBD2
CASSDLAGGPDTQYF
>TRBJ1-1|TRBV2|TRBD1
CASRIEGAVNTEAFF
>TRBJ1-5|TRBV19|NA
CASSMRGNQGQPQHF
>TRBJ2-7|TRBV20-1|NA
CSATHIYEQYF
>TRBJ1-4|TRBV29-1|TRBD1
CSVATGGSKEKLFF
>TRBJ2-5|TRBV5-1|NA
CASSLARAVGQETQYF
>TRBJ1-4|TRBV19|NA
CASSRTATNEKLFF